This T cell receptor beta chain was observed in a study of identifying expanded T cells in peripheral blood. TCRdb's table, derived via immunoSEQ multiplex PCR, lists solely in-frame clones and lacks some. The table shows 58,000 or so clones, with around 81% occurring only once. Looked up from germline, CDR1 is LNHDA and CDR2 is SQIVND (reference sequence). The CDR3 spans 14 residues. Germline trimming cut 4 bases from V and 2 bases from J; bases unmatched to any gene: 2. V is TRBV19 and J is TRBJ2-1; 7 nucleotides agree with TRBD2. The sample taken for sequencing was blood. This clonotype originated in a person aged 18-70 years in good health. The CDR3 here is CASSRREAYNEQFF. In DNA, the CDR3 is TGTGCCAGTAGTAGACGGGAGGCCTACAATGAGCAGTTCTTC.